Each of the 16 T cell receptor beta chains below was sequenced from the same sample in a study of T cell repertoires in cytomegalovirus infection (dated by TCRdb to the late 2010s). This sample was sequenced with an Illumina HiSeq 1500. TCRdb ran its own pipeline on the public reads, namely fastp trimming at Q25 and MiXCR clone calling, and kept in-frame beta chains. For every CDR3 protein sequence, its rows merge into one entry that carries the most common genes and DNA. This sample gives roughly 220,000 distinct CDR3 sequences in total; around two fifths of them show up just once. The ten largest clones capture more than 50% of the sample. Their antigens remain unidentified. The intended sense of this specimen's treatment or condition label: in vitro stimulation with specific CMV peptide epitopes to enrich CMV-specific T cells. Source: CD8+ T cells from cultured PBMCs, taken from culture after CMV antigen stimulation. The receptor source for this set is a human donor in good health (CMV status not recorded). Some clones in this sample may be carry-over from other donors' samples.

This rearrangement joins TRBV24-1 to TRBJ2-1; TRBD1 agrees at 10 bases. Unmatched junction bases numbered 8, after V lost 4 bases and J lost 6 bases. The CDR3 has 16 amino acids. The germline V gene has CDR1 KGHDR and CDR2 SFDVKD. CDR3 loop: CATSDLTGGAGNEQFF. CDR3 nucleotide sequence: TGTGCCACCAGTGACCTGACAGGGGGCGCGGGCAATGAGCAGTTCTTC.

This clonotype was detected only a few times. This chain joins TRBV7-8 and TRBJ1-5; 12 positions agree with TRBD1. This CDR3 has 15 amino acids. The V gene end was trimmed by 3 bases and the J gene end by 6 bases; junction bases not matched to a gene: 3. Looked up from germline, CDR1 is SGHVS and CDR2 is FQNEAQ. CDR3 in DNA: TGTGCCAGCAGCTTTGGGACAGGGGGCGTTCAGCCCCAGCATTTT. It codes for CASSFGTGGVQPQHF.

The V call is TRBV12-3 or TRBV12-4, the J call TRBJ1-2, with D possibly TRBD1 on 5 matching bases. The CDR3 loop spans 13 amino acids. With 5 bases removed from V and 4 bases from J, the gap between germline ends came to 11 bases. CDR3 sequence: CASSQGPTYGYTF. Written as DNA, the CDR3 is TGTGCCAGCAGTCAGGGACCGACCTATGGCTACACCTTC.

Remarks on this clonotype: A much bigger clone sits one base away, suggesting this may be a read error. The chain employs TRBV7-9 and TRBJ2-2; perhaps TRBD2 as D (5 bases). Germline V lookup: CDR1 SEHNR, CDR2 FQNEAQ (reference sequence). Trimming removed 5 bases from V and 2 bases from J, with 15 bases in between. The CDR3 extends over 16 amino acids. The CDR3 spells CASSAGQEANTGELFF. CDR3 in DNA: TGTGCCAGCAGCGCCGGGCAGGAGGCTAACACCGGGGAGCTGTTTTTT.

As to this clonotype: The junction does not match germline at one end; this may be a read error. The V call is TRBV27, the J call TRBJ1-1, with D perhaps TRBD1 (6 bases). CDR3 length: 13 residues. The V gene's germline CDR1 is MNHEY and CDR2 SMNVEV (reference sequence). In nucleotides, the CDR3 is TGTGCCAGCAACACAGGGATGAAAACTGAAGCTTTCTTT. Translating gives CASNTGMKTEAFF.

The table lists this clonotype with a count of one. V and J are TRBV11-2 and TRBJ2-7; D may be TRBD2 (7 bases). The CDR3 is 14 amino acids. V was shortened by 0 bases and J by 7 bases, with 13 bases between the two germline ends. CDR1 is SGHAT, CDR2 FQNNGV, per germline. The DNA of the CDR3 is TGTGCCAGCAGCTTAGATCGGGGGGCTGGGGAGCAGTACTTC. Residues: CASSLDRGAGEQYF.

This clonotype was seen only a few times. The rearrangement links TRBV28 to TRBJ1-2; no clear D gene. V lost 2 bases to trimming and J lost 3 bases, with 22 bases between them. This CDR3 has 18 amino acids. The germline V gene has CDR1 MDHEN and CDR2 SYDVKM. CDR3: CASSLPPSPEHGYYGYTF. The CDR3 coding sequence is TGTGCCAGCAGTTTACCACCGAGCCCCGAGCATGGCTACTATGGCTACACCTTC.

V gene TRBV27 combines with J gene TRBJ2-5; 11 bases line up with TRBD1. Germline lookup yields CDR1 MNHEY and CDR2 SMNVEV (reference sequence). The CDR3 sequence is 15 residues long. The V and J ends lost 5 bases and 4 bases, in that order; junction bases with no gene match: 6. The chain's CDR3 is CASSLRDRGGETQYF. CDR3 in DNA: TGTGCCAGCAGTCTCCGGGACAGGGGGGGAGAGACCCAGTACTTC.

This clonotype appeared many times. The chain employs TRBV19 and TRBJ2-4; D is uncertain. CDR3 length: 14 amino acids. Germline CDR1 LNHDA, CDR2 SQIVND (reference sequence). V lost 3 bases and J 3 bases, leaving 9 bases between the germline ends. The CDR3 region is CASSIHGDKNIQYF. DNA for the CDR3: TGTGCCAGTAGTATCCATGGGGACAAAAACATTCAGTACTTC.

The sample holds a few counts of this clonotype. CDR3 residues: CASSRTGLAATYNEQFF. CDR3 DNA sequence: TGTGCCAGCAGCCGAACCGGACTAGCGGCGACCTACAATGAGCAGTTCTTC. The chain combines TRBV7-3 with TRBJ2-1; 10 nucleotides agree with TRBD2. The V and J ends lost 5 bases and 2 bases, in that order; junction bases with no gene match: 9. The CDR3 is 17 amino acids. The germline V gene encodes CDR1 SGHTA and CDR2 FQGTGA.

This clonotype was found once. The rearrangement joins TRBV6-8 to TRBJ2-7; possible D gene TRBD2, 6 bases. The CDR3 covers 14 residues. The V and J ends lost 6 bases and 6 bases respectively, with 18 bases between them. The germline gives CDR1 MNHGY, CDR2 SAAAGT. The CDR3 DNA follows: TGTGCCAGCAGCCCCCCGGAGGGAGCGGGCGAGCAGTACTTC. It is translated as CASSPPEGAGEQYF.

This clonotype was detected a few times. The chain employs TRBV27 and TRBJ2-2, with a possible D match to TRBD1 (6 bases). The CDR3 has 17 amino acids. From germline, CDR1 is MNHEY and CDR2 SMNVEV (reference sequence). V was trimmed by 7 bases and J by 1 base, leaving 19 bases between them. The CDR3: CASTSAGTLLNTGELFF. CDR3 DNA sequence: TGTGCCAGCACCTCCGCAGGGACACTCTTGAACACCGGGGAGCTGTTTTTT.

CDR3 sequence (DNA): TGTGCCAGCAGTGCCGAGGATGAGCAGTTCTTC. It codes for CASSAEDEQFF. V and J are TRBV27 and TRBJ2-1; D not resolved. Trimming removed 5 bases at V and 8 bases at J, with 7 bases between. This CDR3 contains 11 residues. Looked up from germline, CDR1 is MNHEY and CDR2 is SMNVEV (reference sequence).

As for this clonotype: Compared with germline, one end of the junction differs, possibly owing to a read error. This chain connects TRBV7-2 to TRBJ2-3; tentatively, D is TRBD1 or TRBD2 (5 bases each). CDR3 length: 14 residues. Germline CDR1 SGHTA, CDR2 FQGNSA. CDR3 sequence reads: CASLGLGVPETQYF. The CDR3 DNA reads as TGTGCCAGCCTGGGGCTGGGAGTCCCAGAAACGCAGTATTTT.

The chain uses TRBV9 and TRBJ1-5; TRBD1 is a possible D gene (6 bases). Germline V lookup: CDR1 SGDLS, CDR2 YYNGEE. The CDR3 loop spans 14 amino acids. The V end lost 3 bases, the J end lost 4 bases, and 11 bases lay between the germline ends. CDR3 region: CASSDTGMNQPQHF. The CDR3, as DNA: TGTGCCAGCAGCGATACAGGGATGAATCAGCCCCAGCATTTT.

V and J are TRBV3-1 and TRBJ2-7; 7 positions match TRBD2. From germline, CDR1 is LGHDT and CDR2 YNNKEL (reference sequence). This CDR3 is 14 amino acids long. The ends lost 5 bases at V and 1 base at J; junction bases unmatched: 5. CDR3 sequence: CASSVTSESYEQYF. The DNA for the CDR3 is TGTGCCAGCAGCGTAACTAGCGAGTCCTACGAGCAGTACTTC.